These 8 T cell receptor beta chains were sequenced from one sample in a study of chemoradiotherapy in HPV16-positive cancers. Using immunoSEQ multiplex PCR, the repertoire was profiled, and TCRdb retains in-frame clones only, with some absent. The data contain 30,000 to 35,000 clones, 86% of them singletons. The input for sequencing was blood, taken from a patient who underwent chemoradiotherapy. The receptors stem from a human donor with HPV-associated anogenital cancer.

The chain employs TRBV19 and TRBJ2-3; D remains unclear. Deletions cut 1 base from V and 1 base from J, with 9 bases between. The CDR3 totals 15 residues. Per the germline V gene, CDR1 is LNHDA and CDR2 is SQIVND (reference sequence). Here the CDR3 DNA reads TGTGCCAGTAGTATAGGGGGTAGAGGCACAGATACGCAGTATTTT. Residues: CASSIGGRGTDTQYF. Full variable domain (missing parts from reference TRBV19 and TRBJ2-3): DGGITQSPKYLFRKEGQNVTLSCEQNLNHDAMYWYRQDPGQGLRLIYYSQIVNDFQKGDIAEGYSVSREKKESFPLTVTSAQKNPTAFYLCASSIGGRGTDTQYFGPGTRLTVL.

The rearrangement links TRBV7-6 to TRBJ2-1; perhaps TRBD2 as D (5 bases). Trimming removed 1 base at V and 11 bases at J, with 9 bases between. The CDR3 runs 12 residues. The germline gives CDR1 SGHVS, CDR2 FNYEAQ. This CDR3 is CASSLEDSKQFF. The DNA for the CDR3 is TGTGCCAGCAGCTTAGAGGACTCAAAGCAGTTCTTC. The variable domain in full, with the rest retrieved from reference TRBV7-6 and TRBJ2-1, is GAGVSQSPRYKVTKRGQDVALRCDPISGHVSLYWYRQALGQGPEFLTYFNYEAQQDKSGLPNDRFSAERPEGSISTLTIQRTEQRDSAMYRCASSLEDSKQFFGPGTRLTVL.

The sample holds a few counts of this clone. The V gene is TRBV10-3, the J gene TRBJ1-5; unclear D gene. The CDR3 consists of 14 residues. Germline V gives CDR1 ENHRY, CDR2 SYGVKD. The V and J ends lost 0 bases and 4 bases respectively, with 7 bases between them. CDR3 protein: CAISESNPNQPQHF. The CDR3 coding sequence is TGTGCCATCAGTGAGTCGAACCCTAATCAGCCCCAGCATTTT.

V is TRBV5-1 and J is TRBJ1-1; 7 bases are shared with TRBD1. Trimming cost V 7 bases and J 2 bases; bases outside gene matches: 8. This CDR3 spans 14 amino acids. The germline CDR1 and CDR2 sequences are SGHRS and YFSETQ. DNA of the CDR3: TGCGCCAGCTGCACAGGGGCAGCCAACACTGAAGCTTTCTTT. Protein product: CASCTGAANTEAFF.

V is TRBV19 and J is TRBJ1-2; 9 nucleotides agree with TRBD1. Trimming cost V 6 bases and J 1 base; bases outside gene matches: 3. In germline, CDR1 is LNHDA, CDR2 SQIVND (reference sequence). The CDR3 spans 14 residues. In DNA, the CDR3 is TGTGCCAGTAGCGGGACAGGGCTTAACTATGGCTACACCTTC. Encoded protein: CASSGTGLNYGYTF.

V and J are TRBV4-2 and TRBJ1-1; D ambiguous. Germline V lookup: CDR1 LGHNA, CDR2 YNFKEQ. Trimming took off 4 bases at V and 8 bases at J, with 11 bases between the two ends. The CDR3 totals 12 residues. DNA for the CDR3: TGTGCCAGCAGCCGGGGAGGCATAGAAGCTTTCTTT. The encoded protein is CASSRGGIEAFF.

The rearrangement joins TRBV19 to TRBJ1-6; no definite D call. V shed 10 bases and J shed 5 bases, with 15 bases lying between them. This CDR3 comprises 14 residues. Germline assignment: CDR1 LNHDA and CDR2 SQIVND (reference sequence). The CDR3 nucleotides read TGTGCCACTAGACGGTCCGAACATAATTCACCCCTCCACTTT. Its translation: CATRRSEHNSPLHF.

The chain combines TRBV4-3 with TRBJ2-1; a weak D match, TRBD2 (5 bases). CDR3 length: 15 amino acids. The V end was cut by 0 bases, the J end by 4 bases, with 10 bases between. From germline, CDR1 is LGHNA and CDR2 YSLEER. CDR3 in DNA: TGCGCCAGCAGCCAAGATATAGGACTGTACAATGAGCAGTTCTTC. Its protein product is CASSQDIGLYNEQFF.